This T cell receptor beta chain was identified during a study of resident and recirculating memory T cells in vitiligo. The germline V and J ends were trimmed by 10 bases and 4 bases, with 11 bases remaining between them. Germline V gives CDR1 LNHDA, CDR2 SQIVND (reference sequence). The CDR3 is made up of 12 amino acids. Some clones are missing from TCRdb's copy, which holds only in-frame ones; the method was immunoSEQ multiplex PCR. The sample shows tens of thousands of clones, about 91% of them seen only once. The rearrangement links TRBV19 to TRBJ1-5, with D unresolved. The sequence derives from a male donor with vitiligo. Source material: blood. The CDR3 loop reads CATHGRNQPQHF. CDR3 nucleotide sequence: TGTGCCACCCACGGGAGAAATCAGCCCCAGCATTTT.